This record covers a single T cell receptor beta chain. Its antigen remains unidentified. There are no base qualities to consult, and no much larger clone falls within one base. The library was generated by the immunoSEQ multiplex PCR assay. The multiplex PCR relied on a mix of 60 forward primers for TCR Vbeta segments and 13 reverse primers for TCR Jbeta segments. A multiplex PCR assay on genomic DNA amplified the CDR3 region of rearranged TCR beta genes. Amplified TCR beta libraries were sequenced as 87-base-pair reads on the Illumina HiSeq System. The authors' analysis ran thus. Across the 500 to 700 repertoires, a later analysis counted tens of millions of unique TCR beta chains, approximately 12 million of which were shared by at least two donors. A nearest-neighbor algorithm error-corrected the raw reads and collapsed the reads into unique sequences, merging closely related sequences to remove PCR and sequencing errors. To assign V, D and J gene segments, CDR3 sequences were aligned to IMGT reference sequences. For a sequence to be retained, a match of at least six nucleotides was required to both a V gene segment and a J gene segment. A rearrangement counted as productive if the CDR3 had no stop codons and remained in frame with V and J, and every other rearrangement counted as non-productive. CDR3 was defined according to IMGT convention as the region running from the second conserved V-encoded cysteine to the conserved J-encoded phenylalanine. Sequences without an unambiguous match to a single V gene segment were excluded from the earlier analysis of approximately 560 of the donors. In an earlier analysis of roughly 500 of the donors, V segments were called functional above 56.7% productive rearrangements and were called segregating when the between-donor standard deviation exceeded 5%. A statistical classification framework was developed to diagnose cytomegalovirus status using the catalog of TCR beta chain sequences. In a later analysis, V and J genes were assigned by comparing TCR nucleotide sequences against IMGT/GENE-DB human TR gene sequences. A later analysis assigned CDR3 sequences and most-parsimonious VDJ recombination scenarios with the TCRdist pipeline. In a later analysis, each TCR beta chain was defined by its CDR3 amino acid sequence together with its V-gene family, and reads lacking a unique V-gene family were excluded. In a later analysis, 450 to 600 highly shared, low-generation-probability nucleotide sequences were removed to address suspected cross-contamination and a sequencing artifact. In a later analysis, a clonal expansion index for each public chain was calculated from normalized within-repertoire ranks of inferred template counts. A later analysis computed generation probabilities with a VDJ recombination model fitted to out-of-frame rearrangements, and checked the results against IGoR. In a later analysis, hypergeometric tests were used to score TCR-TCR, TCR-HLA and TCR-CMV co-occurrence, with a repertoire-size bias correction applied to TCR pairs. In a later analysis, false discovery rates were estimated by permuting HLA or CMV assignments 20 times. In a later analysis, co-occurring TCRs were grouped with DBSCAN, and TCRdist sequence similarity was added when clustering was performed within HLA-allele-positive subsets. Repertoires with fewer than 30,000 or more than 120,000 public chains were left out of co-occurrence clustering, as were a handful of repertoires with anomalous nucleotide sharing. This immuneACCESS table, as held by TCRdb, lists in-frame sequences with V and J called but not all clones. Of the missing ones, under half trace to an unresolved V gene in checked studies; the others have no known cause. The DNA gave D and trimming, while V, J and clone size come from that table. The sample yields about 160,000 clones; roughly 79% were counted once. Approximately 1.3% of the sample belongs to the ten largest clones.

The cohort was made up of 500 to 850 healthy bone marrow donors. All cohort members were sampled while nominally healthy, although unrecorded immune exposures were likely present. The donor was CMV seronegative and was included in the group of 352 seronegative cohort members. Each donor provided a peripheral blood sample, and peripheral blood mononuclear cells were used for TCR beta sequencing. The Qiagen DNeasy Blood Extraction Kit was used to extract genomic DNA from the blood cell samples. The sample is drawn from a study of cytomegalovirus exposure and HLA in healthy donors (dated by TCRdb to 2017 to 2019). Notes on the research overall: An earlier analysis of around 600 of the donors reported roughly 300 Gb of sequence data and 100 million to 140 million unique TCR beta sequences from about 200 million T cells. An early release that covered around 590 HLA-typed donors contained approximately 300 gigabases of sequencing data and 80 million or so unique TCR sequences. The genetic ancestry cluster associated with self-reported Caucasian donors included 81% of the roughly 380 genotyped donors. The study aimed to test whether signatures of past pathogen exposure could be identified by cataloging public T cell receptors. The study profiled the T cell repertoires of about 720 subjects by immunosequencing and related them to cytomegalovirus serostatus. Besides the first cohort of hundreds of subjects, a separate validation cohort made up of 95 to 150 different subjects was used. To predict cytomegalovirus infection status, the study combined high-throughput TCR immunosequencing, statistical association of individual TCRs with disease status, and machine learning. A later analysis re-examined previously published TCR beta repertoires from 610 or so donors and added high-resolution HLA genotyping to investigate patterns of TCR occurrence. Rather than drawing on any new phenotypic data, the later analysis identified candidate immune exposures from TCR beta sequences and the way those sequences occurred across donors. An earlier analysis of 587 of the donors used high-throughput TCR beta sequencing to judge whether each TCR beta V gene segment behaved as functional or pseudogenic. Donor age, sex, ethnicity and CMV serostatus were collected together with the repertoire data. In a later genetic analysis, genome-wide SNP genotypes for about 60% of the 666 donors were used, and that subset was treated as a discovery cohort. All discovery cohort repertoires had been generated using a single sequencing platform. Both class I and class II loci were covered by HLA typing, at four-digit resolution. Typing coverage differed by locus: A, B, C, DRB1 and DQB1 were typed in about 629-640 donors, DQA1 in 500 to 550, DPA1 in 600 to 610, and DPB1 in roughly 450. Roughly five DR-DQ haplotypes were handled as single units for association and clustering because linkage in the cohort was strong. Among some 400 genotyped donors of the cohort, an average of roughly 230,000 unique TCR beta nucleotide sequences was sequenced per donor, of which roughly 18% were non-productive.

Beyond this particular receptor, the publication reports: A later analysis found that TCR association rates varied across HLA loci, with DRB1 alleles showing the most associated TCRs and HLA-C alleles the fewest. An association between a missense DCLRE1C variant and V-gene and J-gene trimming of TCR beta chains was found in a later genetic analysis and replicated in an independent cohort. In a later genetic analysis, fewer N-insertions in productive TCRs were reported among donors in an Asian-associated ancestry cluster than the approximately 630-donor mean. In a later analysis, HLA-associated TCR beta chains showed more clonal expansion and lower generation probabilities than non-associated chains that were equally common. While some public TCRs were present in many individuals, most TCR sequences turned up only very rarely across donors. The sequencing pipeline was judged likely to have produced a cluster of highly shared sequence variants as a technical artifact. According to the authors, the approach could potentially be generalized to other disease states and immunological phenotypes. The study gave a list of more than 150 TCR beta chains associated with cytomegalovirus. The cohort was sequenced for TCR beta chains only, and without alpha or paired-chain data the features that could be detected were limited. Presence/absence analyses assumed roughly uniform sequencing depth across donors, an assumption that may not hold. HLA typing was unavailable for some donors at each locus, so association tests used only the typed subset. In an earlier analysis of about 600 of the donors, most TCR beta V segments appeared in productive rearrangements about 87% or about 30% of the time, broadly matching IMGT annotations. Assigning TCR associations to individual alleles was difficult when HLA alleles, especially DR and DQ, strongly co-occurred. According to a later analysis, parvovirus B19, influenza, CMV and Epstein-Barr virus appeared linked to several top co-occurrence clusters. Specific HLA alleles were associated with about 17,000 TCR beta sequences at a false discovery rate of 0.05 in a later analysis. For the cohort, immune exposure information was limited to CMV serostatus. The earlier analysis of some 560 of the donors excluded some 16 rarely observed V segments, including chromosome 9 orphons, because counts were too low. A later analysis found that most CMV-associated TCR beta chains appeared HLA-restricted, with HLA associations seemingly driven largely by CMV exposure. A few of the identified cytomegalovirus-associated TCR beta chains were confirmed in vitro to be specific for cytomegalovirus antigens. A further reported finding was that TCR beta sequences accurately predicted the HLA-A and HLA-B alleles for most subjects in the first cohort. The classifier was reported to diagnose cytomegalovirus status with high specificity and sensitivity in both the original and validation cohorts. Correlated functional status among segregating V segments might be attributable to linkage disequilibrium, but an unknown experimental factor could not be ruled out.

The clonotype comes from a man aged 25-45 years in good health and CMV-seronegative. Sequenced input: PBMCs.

DNA sequence: TGTGCCAGTAGTATCCTCCGGGACAGGGGGTCCGCCGGGGAGCTGTTTTTT. Its protein reads: CASSILRDRGSAGELFF. Rearrangement joined TRBV19 to TRBJ2-2, and TRBD1 matches 11 of the central bases. V ends up 3 bases short and J 6 bases short, with an unmatched junction base count of 9. From the germline V gene (reference sequence), CDR1 is LNHDA and CDR2 is SQIVND. Taken from cysteine to phenylalanine, the CDR3 has 17 residues. Only the CDR3 DNA is retained, 51 bases long and in frame from the first base. The CDR3, completed at both ends by the reference TRBV19 and TRBJ2-2 genes, gives the full variable domain DGGITQSPKYLFRKEGQNVTLSCEQNLNHDAMYWYRQDPGQGLRLIYYSQIVNDFQKGDIAEGYSVSREKKESFPLTVTSAQKNPTAFYLCASSILRDRGSAGELFFGEGSRLTVL.